A single sample gave rise to the 30 T cell receptor beta chains below, sequenced in a study of blood T cells in healthy people across ages. With a J-beta primer mix and a sample-barcoded 5' primer, a second PCR ran roughly 6 to 11 cycles. MiXCR was run by TCRdb on the 5' RACE reads, yielding one entry per CDR3 protein. This table holds hundreds of thousands of distinct CDR3 sequences, around 25% found once. The data were also submitted as part of a second study, on T cells of mothers and their children.

Sequencing was carried out using blood. These receptors were taken from a boy between 10 and 17 years old in good health.

This clonotype has only a few counts. The gene calls are TRBV6-5 and TRBJ2-3; D might be TRBD1 (5 bases). Trimming left V 5 bases short and J 2 bases short, with 17 bases between. The CDR3 length is 16 residues. Germline V gives CDR1 MNHEY, CDR2 SVGAGI. The CDR3 region has the DNA TGTGCCAGCAGTCCCGAGAGACAGAACCTCACAGATACGCAGTATTTT. This codes for CASSPERQNLTDTQYF.

This clonotype has only a few counts. The J gene is TRBJ1-1, the V gene TRBV5-1; D might be TRBD1 (5 bases). Germline V gene sequence: CDR1 SGHRS, CDR2 YFSETQ. Between the trimmed V and J ends, which lost 0 bases and 1 base, there was a span of 10 bases. The CDR3 length is 15 residues. The CDR3 is CASSLVGTPNTEAFF. The DNA of the CDR3 is TGCGCCAGCAGCTTGGTTGGGACTCCGAACACTGAAGCTTTCTTT. The full variable domain, in which reference TRBV5-1 and TRBJ1-1 provide the parts outside the CDR3, is KAGVTQTPRYLIKTRGQQVTLSCSPISGHRSVSWYQQTPGQGLQFLFEYFSETQRNKGNFPGRFSGRQFSNSRSEMNVSTLELGDSALYLCASSLVGTPNTEAFFGQGTRLTVV.

V and J are TRBV12-3 or TRBV12-4 and TRBJ2-3, with 10 bases that match TRBD2. V shed 5 bases and J 2 bases; nucleotides not matched to a gene: 7. The CDR3 loop spans 16 amino acids. CDR3 sequence: CASSRTSGAITDTQYF. CDR3 sequence (DNA): TGTGCCAGCAGTCGTACTAGCGGGGCCATCACAGATACGCAGTATTTT.

This clonotype was counted many times. At one end, the junction sequence differs from germline, possibly due to a read error. This chain joins TRBV5-1 and TRBJ2-1; the match to TRBD1 covers 9 bases. The germline CDR1 and CDR2 sequences are SGHRS and YFSETQ. This CDR3 is built from 11 residues. CDR3 sequence: CASSARDRVIF. Written as DNA, the CDR3 is TGCGCCAGCAGCGCCCGGGACAGGGTCATCTTC. The whole variable domain, remainder taken from reference TRBV5-1 and TRBJ2-1, is KAGVTQTPRYLIKTRGQQVTLSCSPISGHRSVSWYQQTPGQGLQFLFEYFSETQRNKGNFPGRFSGRQFSNSRSEMNVSTLELGDSALYLCASSARDRVIFGPGTRLTVL.

This clonotype appeared a few times. A junction end diverges from the germline sequence, so it may reflect a read error. The chain is built from TRBV3-1 and TRBJ2-6; D perhaps matches TRBD2 (6 bases). Per the germline V gene, CDR1 is LGHDT and CDR2 is YNNKEL (reference sequence). The CDR3 is 16 residues long. CDR3 sequence reads: CASRLSGGSGANALTF. For the CDR3, the DNA is TGTGCCAGCAGGCTCTCCGGGGGTAGTGGGGCCAACGCCCTGACTTTC.

This clonotype was picked up a small number of times. The rearrangement uses TRBV5-6 and TRBJ2-5; D gene ambiguous. Gene TRBJ2-7 matches the end of the DNA better, so the J call may be wrong. The CDR3 has 15 residues. Germline loops: CDR1 SGHDT, CDR2 YYEEEE. The CDR3, as DNA: TGTGCCAGCAGCTTAAGGGCCCCCATTACGTACGAGCAGTACTTC. Its translation: CASSLRAPITYEQYF.

The V and J genes are TRBV6-6 and TRBJ1-2, with D perhaps matching TRBD1 (5 bases). CDR1 and CDR2 from the germline V gene are MNHNY and SVGAGI (reference sequence). The CDR3 extends over 13 amino acids. Trimming left V 2 bases short and J 5 bases short, with 9 bases between. The CDR3 sequence: CASSYRDRYGYTF. In DNA, the CDR3 is TGTGCCAGCAGTTACCGTGACAGATATGGCTACACCTTC.

In this sample, this clonotype turned up a few times. This chain uses TRBV7-9 with TRBJ1-2; unclear D gene. CDR1 is SEHNR, CDR2 FQNEAQ, per germline (reference sequence). CDR3 size: 13 residues. Deletions cut 8 bases from V and 2 bases from J, with 12 bases between. CDR3 in amino acids: CASGSAVNYGYTF. The CDR3 DNA sequence: TGTGCCAGCGGTTCGGCGGTGAACTATGGCTACACCTTC.

Points on this clonotype: A read error may produce the germline difference seen at one junction end. The chain carries TRBV10-3 and TRBJ2-1; TRBD2 agrees at 9 bases. The CDR3 length is 12 residues. In germline, CDR1 is ENHRY, CDR2 SYGVKD. DNA for the CDR3: TGTGCCATCAGTGAGTCGATAGCGGGGGCCTCTTTC. Translated: CAISESIAGASF.

CDR3 nucleotides: TGTGCCAGCAGCCTCCCGGGACTAGCGGGGGAAGAGACCCAGTACTTC. It translates to CASSLPGLAGEETQYF. This chain links TRBV7-9 with TRBJ2-5, with 14 positions matching TRBD2. The V gene's germline CDR1 is SEHNR and CDR2 FQNEAQ (reference sequence). This CDR3 region has 16 residues. V was clipped by 5 bases and J by 3 bases; unmatched bases: 5.

The chain is built from TRBV12-3 or TRBV12-4 and TRBJ1-2; TRBD1 might be the D (6 bases). Between the trimmed V and J ends, which lost 1 base and 3 bases, there was a span of 9 bases. The length of the CDR3 is 14 residues. CDR3 in amino acids: CASSLEGEDYGYTF. The CDR3 coding sequence is TGTGCCAGCAGTTTAGAGGGGGAGGACTATGGCTACACCTTC.

The CDR3 coding sequence is TGTGCCAGCAGCTCCTATCTTGGCTCTGGGGCCAACGTCCTGACTTTC. Translation gives CASSSYLGSGANVLTF. This chain links TRBV27 with TRBJ2-6, with D unclear. V gave up 6 bases and J gave up 0 bases, with 12 bases separating them. Looked up from germline, CDR1 is MNHEY and CDR2 is SMNVEV (reference sequence). CDR3 size: 16 residues.

This clonotype was seen many times. The chain joins TRBV12-3 or TRBV12-4 to TRBJ2-2, with 7 bases fitting TRBD1. The CDR3 is made up of 16 amino acids. V lost 5 bases, J lost 0 bases, and 6 bases stayed unmatched. CDR3 in DNA: TGTGCCAGCAGTCGTCGAGGGACAGCGAACACCGGGGAGCTGTTTTTT. It is translated as CASSRRGTANTGELFF.

The chain is built from TRBV5-1 and TRBJ2-5; TRBD2 aligns across 11 bases. The J call could be wrong; TRBJ2-1 is a better fit for the DNA end. Looked up from germline, CDR1 is SGHRS and CDR2 is YFSETQ. This CDR3 comprises 15 residues. In nucleotides, the CDR3 is TGCGCCAGCAGCATTAGCGGGGGGGCCGTCTATGAGCAGTTCTTC. Translation: CASSISGGAVYEQFF.

The chain links TRBV11-2 to TRBJ2-5; the D is unclear. The CDR3 is 13 residues long. The V gene's germline CDR1 is SGHAT and CDR2 FQNNGV. Trimming cost V 5 bases and J 7 bases, with 14 bases left between them. This chain's CDR3 is CASSHPGSGTQYF. The DNA of the CDR3 is TGTGCCAGCAGCCATCCAGGCTCAGGGACCCAGTACTTC.

This clonotype was found a few times. This chain joins TRBV20-1 and TRBJ2-5; 11 bases line up with TRBD2. The CDR3 extends over 14 amino acids. Germline lookup yields CDR1 DFQATT and CDR2 SNEGSKA (reference sequence). V shed 6 bases, J shed 2 bases, and the junction held 5 bases outside the gene matches. As DNA, the CDR3 is TGCAGTGCAACGACTAGCGGGATTCAAGAGACCCAGTACTTC. Translating it yields CSATTSGIQETQYF.

This clonotype was recorded a few times. V gene TRBV12-3 or TRBV12-4 combines with J gene TRBJ1-2; D perhaps matches TRBD1 (5 bases). This CDR3 is built from 13 residues. Trimming removed 5 bases at V and 4 bases at J, with 11 bases between. The CDR3 nucleotides read TGTGCCAGCAGTCAACAGGCGATCTATGGCTACACCTTC. Residues: CASSQQAIYGYTF.

For the CDR3, the DNA is TGTGCCAGCACCCCGGAGGGGGTCAAGACTGAAGCTTTCTTT. It encodes CASTPEGVKTEAFF. V usage is TRBV2 and J usage is TRBJ1-1; maybe TRBD1 (6 bases). Germline CDR1 reads SNHLY; CDR2 reads FYNNEI. The CDR3 is 14 residues long. Deletions cut 7 bases from V and 5 bases from J, with 17 bases between.

This clonotype has more than one count but fewer than ten. V is TRBV29-1 and J is TRBJ1-4, with D maybe TRBD1 (5 bases). V lost 6 bases, J lost 5 bases, and 28 bases lay in between. Germline V gives CDR1 SQVTM, CDR2 ANQGSEA. The CDR3 runs 18 residues. Written as DNA, the CDR3 is TGCAGCGTCCTAGGAAGGGCAGGGTGGGGAACAATGAATGAAAAACTGTTTTTT. Its protein is CSVLGRAGWGTMNEKLFF.

This clonotype was detected ten times or more. V usage is TRBV27 and J usage is TRBJ1-2, with D hard to call. V was shortened by 7 bases and J by 7 bases, with 16 bases between the two germline ends. The CDR3 spans 13 residues. Germline assignment: CDR1 MNHEY and CDR2 SMNVEV (reference sequence). DNA of the CDR3: TGTGCCAGCACCCAATGGGGTTCTGGTGGCTACACCTTC. Protein product: CASTQWGSGGYTF.

The genes are TRBV24-1 and TRBJ2-5; D not certain. The DNA matches TRBJ2-1 better at its end, which makes the J call doubtful. The CDR3 spans 11 residues. The germline CDR1 and CDR2 sequences are KGHDR and SFDVKD. The CDR3 here is CATSTLNEQFF. The CDR3 DNA reads as TGTGCCACTAGTACCCTAAATGAGCAGTTCTTC.

J is TRBJ2-6 and V is TRBV6-1; 7 nucleotides match TRBD1. The CDR3 is 14 residues long. J gave up 3 bases and V 11 bases, and 7 bases lay outside the gene matches. CDR1 is MNHNS and CDR2 is SASEGT in the germline V gene. CDR3 coding DNA: TGTGCCGTCGACAGGGCTCGTGGGGCCAACGTCCTGACTTTC. Residues: CAVDRARGANVLTF.

V usage is TRBV28 and J usage is TRBJ2-7; 7 nucleotides align to TRBD2. The DNA end favors TRBJ2-1, so the J call may be wrong. The germline V gene encodes CDR1 MDHEN and CDR2 SYDVKM. The CDR3 contains 16 residues. The CDR3 region is CASSLFAGEYYNEQFF. In nucleotides, the CDR3 is TGTGCCAGCAGTTTATTCGCGGGGGAGTACTACAATGAGCAGTTCTTC.

This clonotype appeared once. The J gene is TRBJ2-3, the V gene TRBV12-3 or TRBV12-4, with D perhaps matching TRBD2 (6 bases). V lost 5 bases, J lost 2 bases, and 14 bases lay in between. The CDR3 is made up of 15 amino acids. The CDR3 DNA sequence: TGTGCCAGCAGTCCCGGGAGAGGGTACACAGATACGCAGTATTTT. Protein sequence: CASSPGRGYTDTQYF.

The chain joins TRBV6-6 to TRBJ2-7; D is undetermined. Germline CDR1 reads MNHNY; CDR2 reads SVGAGI (reference sequence). The V gene lost 6 bases and the J gene lost 4 bases, with 13 bases spanning the gap. The CDR3 sequence is 13 residues long. The CDR3 nucleotides are TGTGCCAGCAGCCAAGGGTTATCTTACGAGCAGTACTTC. Protein product: CASSQGLSYEQYF.

The table lists this clonotype with a few counts. The chain carries TRBV20-1 and TRBJ2-5; either TRBD1 or TRBD2 may fit D (5 bases each). Germline-derived CDR1 and CDR2 are DFQATT and SNEGSKA (reference sequence). The CDR3 sequence is 14 residues long. V was cut by 4 bases and J by 2 bases, with 14 bases left in between. The CDR3 DNA sequence: TGCAGTGCTAATCCTTCGGGACGGCAAGAGACCCAGTACTTC. Protein product: CSANPSGRQETQYF.

The J gene is TRBJ1-2, the V gene TRBV24-1; D might be TRBD1 (5 bases). The V and J ends lost 3 bases and 4 bases respectively, with 11 bases between them. Germline V CDR1 and CDR2: KGHDR, SFDVKD. The CDR3 runs 14 residues. In nucleotides, the CDR3 is TGTGCCACCAGTGATCCAGGGTTTTTCTATGGCTACACCTTC. It encodes CATSDPGFFYGYTF.

This sequence joins TRBV11-2 and TRBJ2-1; D is possibly TRBD1 or TRBD2 (5 bases each). The CDR3 has 17 amino acids. The germline V and J ends were trimmed by 0 bases and 5 bases, with 17 bases remaining between them. CDR1 and CDR2 (germline): SGHAT, FQNNGV. Here the CDR3 reads CASSLEYRDLRNNEQFF. CDR3 DNA sequence: TGTGCCAGCAGCTTAGAATACCGGGACCTAAGAAACAATGAGCAGTTCTTC.

The CDR3 spells CASSYGTGGNEQYF. The CDR3 DNA is TGTGCCAGCAGCTATGGGACAGGGGGCAACGAGCAGTACTTC. This chain joins TRBV7-9 and TRBJ2-5; 12 positions agree with TRBD1. Matching the DNA end better, TRBJ2-7 makes the J call doubtful. Per germline, CDR1 SEHNR and CDR2 FQNEAQ (reference sequence). The CDR3 runs 14 residues.

To note about this clonotype: This may come from a read error, since a much larger clone is one base off. V usage is TRBV7-2 and J usage is TRBJ1-5; no reliable D call. The CDR3 is made up of 12 amino acids. The ends were cut back, 3 bases at V and 6 bases at J, with 6 bases in the middle. Germline lookup yields CDR1 SGHTA and CDR2 FQGNSA. In nucleotides, the CDR3 is TGTGCCAGCAGCTTGGGAATTCAGCCCCAGCATTTT. Protein product: CASSLGIQPQHF. The whole variable domain, filled in from reference TRBV7-2 and TRBJ1-5, reads GAGVSQSPSNKVTEKGKDVELRCDPISGHTALYWYRQSLGQGLEFLIYFQGNSAPDKSGLPSDRFSAERTGGSVSTLTIQRTQQEDSAVYLCASSLGIQPQHFGDGTRLSIL.